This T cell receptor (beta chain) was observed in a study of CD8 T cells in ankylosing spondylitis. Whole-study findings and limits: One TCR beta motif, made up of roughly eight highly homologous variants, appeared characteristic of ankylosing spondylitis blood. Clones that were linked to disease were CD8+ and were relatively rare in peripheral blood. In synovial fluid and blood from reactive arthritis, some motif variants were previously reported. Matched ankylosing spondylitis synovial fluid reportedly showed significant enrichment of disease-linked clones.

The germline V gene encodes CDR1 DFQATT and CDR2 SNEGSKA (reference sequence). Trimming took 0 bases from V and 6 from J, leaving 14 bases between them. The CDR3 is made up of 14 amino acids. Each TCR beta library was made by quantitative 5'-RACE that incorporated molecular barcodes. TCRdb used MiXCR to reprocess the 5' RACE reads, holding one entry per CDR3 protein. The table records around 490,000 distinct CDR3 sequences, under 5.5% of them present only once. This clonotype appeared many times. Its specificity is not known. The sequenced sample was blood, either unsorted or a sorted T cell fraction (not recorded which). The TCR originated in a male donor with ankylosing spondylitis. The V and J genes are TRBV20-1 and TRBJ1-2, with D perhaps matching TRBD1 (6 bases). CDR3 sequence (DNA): TGCAGTGCTAGAGATCCCAAAGGGGGACATGGCTACACCTTC. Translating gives CSARDPKGGHGYTF.